What follows are 17 T cell receptor beta chains derived from one specimen sequenced in a study of cytomegalovirus exposure and HLA in healthy donors. The PCR employed 60 Vbeta primers together with 13 Jbeta primers. Assay: immunoSEQ multiplex PCR; the TCRdb copy retains only in-frame clones and omits some. The table lists about 94,000 clones, roughly four fifths of them singletons. Sequenced material: PBMCs. Every receptor here comes from a human donor in good health.

The J gene is TRBJ2-7, the V gene TRBV2, with a tentative D call TRBD1 (7 bases). CDR1 is SNHLY, CDR2 FYNNEI, per germline. This CDR3 has 15 amino acids. Trimming left V 7 bases short and J 3 bases short, with 19 bases between. Here the CDR3 reads CASTRGGTENYEQYF. CDR3 nucleotides: TGTGCCAGCACTCGAGGGGGGACAGAGAACTACGAGCAGTACTTC.

The CDR3 spells CASSETGTNEKLFF. The DNA of the CDR3 is TGTGCCAGCAGTGAGACAGGGACTAATGAAAAACTGTTTTTT. The gene calls are TRBV28 and TRBJ1-4; 7 positions agree with TRBD1. The length of the CDR3 is 14 residues. CDR1 is MDHEN, CDR2 SYDVKM, per germline. J gave up 2 bases and V 5 bases, and 2 bases lay outside the gene matches.

This chain joins TRBV7-9 and TRBJ2-1; 8 positions agree with TRBD2. The CDR3 contains 12 residues. V trimming: 5 bases; J trimming: 14 bases; junction bases outside the gene matches: 8. CDR1 is SEHNR, CDR2 FQNEAQ, per germline (reference sequence). The CDR3 DNA reads as TGTGCCAGCAGCCCTCCCGGGGGGGGTGAGTTCTTC. Protein: CASSPPGGGEFF. The variable domain in full, with the rest retrieved from reference TRBV7-9 and TRBJ2-1, is DTGVSQNPRHKITKRGQNVTFRCDPISEHNRLYWYRQTLGQGPEFLTYFQNEAQLEKSRLLSDRFSAERPKGSFSTLEIQRTEQGDSAMYLCASSPPGGGEFFGPGTRLTVL.

The chain joins TRBV14 to TRBJ2-4; the D is unclear. V was cut by 10 bases and J by 0 bases, with 7 bases left in between. Looked up from germline, CDR1 is SGHDN and CDR2 is FVKESK. The CDR3 runs 12 residues. CDR3 in DNA: TGTGCCACCGAGCTAGCCAAAAACATTCAGTACTTC. Encoded protein: CATELAKNIQYF.

This chain joins TRBV19 and TRBJ1-2; a weak D match, TRBD1 (5 bases). The germline V gene encodes CDR1 LNHDA and CDR2 SQIVND (reference sequence). V lost 8 bases to trimming and J lost 8 bases, with 12 bases between them. The CDR3 is made up of 11 amino acids. Written as DNA, the CDR3 is TGTGCCAGTCGAGGGGAGGGCGGCTACACCTTC. Translation gives CASRGEGGYTF.

This sequence joins TRBV9 and TRBJ2-1; 14 positions agree with TRBD2. The V and J ends lost 3 bases and 5 bases, in that order; junction bases with no gene match: 1. The germline gives CDR1 SGDLS, CDR2 YYNGEE. The CDR3 sequence is 15 residues long. As DNA, the CDR3 is TGTGCCAGCAGCGCGACTAGCGGGGGGGACAATGAGCAGTTCTTC. Protein product: CASSATSGGDNEQFF.

As to this clone: At one end the junction does not follow the germline gene, possibly because of a read error. The CDR3 DNA is TGTGCCAGCAGCTTACTGACTAGCAACACCGGGGGGCTGTTTTTT. Protein sequence: CASSLLTSNTGGLFF. The chain has TRBV7-6 and TRBJ2-2, with TRBD2 identical over 7 bases. Per germline, CDR1 SGHVS and CDR2 FNYEAQ. The CDR3 length is 15 residues.

In regard to this clone: The same CDR3 can be traced to other DNA sequences in this sample. The rearrangement joins TRBV13 to TRBJ1-4; TRBD1 matches 12 bases. The CDR3 sequence is 17 residues long. Germline CDR1 reads PRHDT; CDR2 reads FYEKMQ (reference sequence). J was trimmed by 2 bases and V by 9 bases; bases with no gene match: 10. The CDR3 nucleotides are TGTGCCAGTAGCCCGGGACAGGGGGCGCTTACTAATGAAAAACTGTTTTTT. Protein product: CASSPGQGALTNEKLFF.

The rearrangement uses TRBV27 and TRBJ2-1; TRBD2 agrees at 9 bases. This CDR3 comprises 15 residues. Germline V gene data show CDR1 as MNHEY and CDR2 as SMNVEV (reference sequence). Losses at the gene ends were 2 bases for V and 12 bases for J; bases not matched to a gene: 11. The chain's CDR3 is CASSLAAGGTRVQFF. In DNA, the CDR3 is TGTGCCAGCAGTTTAGCAGCGGGGGGCACCCGGGTGCAGTTCTTC.

The rearrangement uses TRBV27 and TRBJ2-5; no reliable D call. Trimming removed 8 bases from V and 4 bases from J, with 5 bases in between. Germline CDR1 and CDR2: MNHEY and SMNVEV (reference sequence). The CDR3 sequence is 10 residues long. In DNA form, the CDR3 reads TGTGCCAGCTCTCGAGAGACCCAGTACTTC. Amino acids: CASSRETQYF.

This chain links TRBV19 with TRBJ1-4; a weak D match, TRBD1 (6 bases). This CDR3 region has 14 residues. V lost 9 bases and J lost 8, with 19 bases in between. Germline assignment: CDR1 LNHDA and CDR2 SQIVND (reference sequence). The CDR3 sequence: CASQQQGKGEKLFF. CDR3 nucleotides: TGTGCCAGCCAGCAACAGGGAAAGGGGGAAAAACTGTTTTTT. The full variable domain, completed using reference TRBV19 and TRBJ1-4, is DGGITQSPKYLFRKEGQNVTLSCEQNLNHDAMYWYRQDPGQGLRLIYYSQIVNDFQKGDIAEGYSVSREKKESFPLTVTSAQKNPTAFYLCASQQQGKGEKLFFGSGTQLSVL.

This chain links TRBV27 with TRBJ2-7, with a weak D call TRBD2 (7 bases). Germline V gene data show CDR1 as MNHEY and CDR2 as SMNVEV (reference sequence). The CDR3 covers 14 residues. V was clipped by 6 bases and J by 1 base, with 13 bases between them. The CDR3: CASRQQGGSYEQYF. The CDR3 nucleotides are TGTGCCAGCAGGCAACAGGGAGGGTCCTACGAGCAGTACTTC.

This chain links TRBV6-5 with TRBJ2-5; TRBD2 might be the D (5 bases). The J call may be faulty, since TRBJ2-7 better matches the DNA end. This CDR3 is 14 amino acids long. CDR1 is MNHEY and CDR2 is SVGAGI in the germline V gene. DNA of the CDR3: TGTGCCAGCAGTTACTCGAGGGACTCCTACGAGCAGTACTTC. It yields the protein CASSYSRDSYEQYF.

CDR3 DNA: TGTGCCAGCAGTCTTGGGGGGGCGGCCCAAGAGACCCAGTACTTC. Translating gives CASSLGGAAQETQYF. The V gene is TRBV6-5, the J gene TRBJ2-5, with D possibly being TRBD2 (7 bases). The CDR3 contains 15 residues. Trimming stripped 5 bases from V and 1 base from J, with 14 bases between. Germline CDR1 and CDR2: MNHEY and SVGAGI.

This clone was recorded only once. V usage is TRBV4-3 and J usage is TRBJ1-2; D is unresolved. With 2 bases removed from V and 6 bases from J, the gap between germline ends came to 10 bases. This CDR3 region has 13 residues. CDR1 LGHNA and CDR2 YSLEER come from the germline V gene. The CDR3 reads CASSQSGGHGYTF. CDR3 nucleotide sequence: TGCGCCAGCAGCCAAAGTGGTGGGCATGGCTACACCTTC.

V gene TRBV27 combines with J gene TRBJ2-5; TRBD1 matches at 7 bases. The better agreement between TRBJ2-7 and the DNA end casts doubt on the J call. The CDR3 is made up of 15 amino acids. Germline lookup yields CDR1 MNHEY and CDR2 SMNVEV (reference sequence). This CDR3 reads CASSLGQASSYEQYF. CDR3 DNA sequence: TGTGCCAGCAGTCTAGGACAGGCTAGCTCCTACGAGCAGTACTTC.

The V call is TRBV2, the J call TRBJ2-5; TRBD2 is a possible D gene (6 bases). The V gene's germline CDR1 is SNHLY and CDR2 FYNNEI. Trimming cost V 1 base and J 5 bases, with 14 bases left between them. The CDR3 is 15 residues long. In DNA, the CDR3 is TGTGCCAGCAGTGAAGGTCAGGGAGGAAGGGAGACCCAGTACTTC. Protein product: CASSEGQGGRETQYF. Full variable domain (outside the CDR3, taken from reference TRBV2 and TRBJ2-5): EPEVTQTPSHQVTQMGQEVILRCVPISNHLYFYWYRQILGQKVEFLVSFYNNEISEKSEIFDDQFSVERPDGSNFTLKIRSTKLEDSAMYFCASSEGQGGRETQYFGPGTRLLVL.